This TCR beta chain was identified in a study of human T cells and chemical hapten exposure. As for the study in general: Chiefly women, the patients showed alopecia areata, totalis or universalis. Points from the study as a whole: In the PT1 data, expanded TCR counts showed a positive correlation with patch test score.

Worth noting for this clonotype: Antigen unknown.

V was cut by 4 bases and J by 1 base, with 10 bases left in between. CDR3 length equals 14 residues. Per the germline V gene, CDR1 is SQVTM and CDR2 is ANQGSEA. MiXCR, applied by TCRdb to the RACE reads, yields one record per CDR3 protein. The sample gives roughly 40,000 distinct CDR3 sequences, 9.5% to 10% of which show up once; about 14% is in the top ten. The time point is: patch test 2, 6 weeks after DPC sensitization. Treatment described: therapeutic diphenylcyclopropenone sensitization with weekly scalp DPC. It was unfractionated whole blood from which total RNA was extracted. Alopecia patients deemed DPC-suitable, aged 18 to 70, excluding pregnancy.

The source is a woman in her thirties with alopecia areata. Some clones in this sample may be carry-over from other donors' samples. The sample here was whole blood, taken in connection with sensitization to the hapten diphenylcyclopropenone (DPC). The chain uses TRBV29-1 and TRBJ2-2, with D possibly TRBD2 on 6 matching bases. The DNA of the CDR3 is TGCAGCGTTGTAAGGGGACTGAACACCGGGGAGCTGTTTTTT. As protein: CSVVRGLNTGELFF.